These T cell receptor beta chains were read from a single sample in a study of cytomegalovirus exposure and HLA in healthy donors. Clones were read by immunoSEQ multiplex PCR, and TCRdb kept only the in-frame ones, dropping some. This sample has some 130,000 clones, with around two thirds found just once. The sequencing sample was made of PBMCs. The receptors originated from a human donor in good health. Both conserved end residues are part of each CDR3. D genes are given only for firm matches. Only part of the rows carry a size: once, few, many, or a class if the clone is expanded.

clone size,D gene,J gene,V gene,CDR3 DNA,CDR3 protein
.,TRBD1,TRBJ1-1,TRBV4-1,TGCGCCAGCAGCCAAGATGGACAGGGGGCGAACACTGAAGCTTTCTTT,CASSQDGQGANTEAFF
once,.,TRBJ2-1,TRBV5-1,TGCGCCAGCAGCTTGGTCCAGGACAATGAGCAGTTCTTC,CASSLVQDNEQFF
.,.,TRBJ2-5,TRBV15,TGTGCCACCAGCAGTGCAGAGGGGAGGCAAGAGACCCAGTACTTC,CATSSAEGRQETQYF
.,.,TRBJ1-2,TRBV19,TGTGCCAGTACTTTTCGGGGAAATGGCTATGGCTACACCTTC,CASTFRGNGYGYTF
.,.,TRBJ1-2,TRBV7-2,TGTGCCAGCAGCTCCATCGGCGGATCCTATGGCTACACCTTC,CASSSIGGSYGYTF
few,TRBD1,TRBJ2-6,TRBV28,TGTGCCAGCCGAAACCCAGGGGGTTTAGGGGCCAACGTCCTGACTTTC,CASRNPGGLGANVLTF
.,TRBD1,TRBJ1-1,TRBV28,TGTGCAGGACAGGGCAGCGGGAGGGCTGAAGCTTTCTTT,CAGQGSGRAEAFF
.,.,TRBJ2-7,TRBV30,TGTGCCTGGAGTACCTCACAGAGTCCCTCCTACGAGCAGTACTTC,CAWSTSQSPSYEQYF
.,.,TRBJ1-1,TRBV30,TGTGCCTGGACTCCCAACAGGGTGTGGGACACTGAAGCTTTCTTT,CAWTPNRVWDTEAFF
.,.,TRBJ1-2,TRBV1,TGCACCAGCAGCCAACCCCATGACAGGGAGAGATCGCATATGTATGGCTACACCTTC,CTSSQPHDRERSHMYGYTF
.,.,TRBJ2-5,TRBV30,TGTGCCTGGAGGCGGGAAGAGACCCAGTACTTC,CAWRREETQYF
few,.,TRBJ2-1,TRBV7-8,TGTGCCAGCAGCTCGGCAGCAGGGATCTACAATGAGCAGTTCTTC,CASSSAAGIYNEQFF
few,.,TRBJ1-5,TRBV10-3,TGTGCCATCAGCGGCGGGGGGGATGGCAATCAGCCCCAGCATTTT,CAISGGGDGNQPQHF
.,TRBD1,TRBJ2-1,TRBV30,TGTGCCTGGAGTTACCCCGGACAGGGGCAGTTCTTC,CAWSYPGQGQFF
.,.,TRBJ2-5,TRBV6-5,TGTGCCAGCAGTTACTCGGGACCAGGGGTACAAGAGACCCAGTACTTC,CASSYSGPGVQETQYF
once,TRBD2,TRBJ2-7,TRBV27,TGTGCCAGCAGTTTTGGGACTAGCGGGGAAGGGGAGCAGTACTTC,CASSFGTSGEGEQYF
.,TRBD1,TRBJ2-7,TRBV4-1,TGCGCCAGCAGGCAGGGACAGGGGGAGGCCTACGAGCAGTACTTC,CASRQGQGEAYEQYF
.,.,TRBJ2-7,TRBV2,TGTGCCAGCAGGACCGGCCCCGCGGATTACTTC,CASRTGPADYF
few,TRBD1,TRBJ1-4,TRBV30,TGTGCCTGGAGGACGAAGGGACAGGGGACAACTAATGAAAAACTGTTTTTT,CAWRTKGQGTTNEKLFF
.,.,TRBJ1-4,TRBV18,TGTGCCAGCAGCCGGGTTAATGAAAAACTGTTTTTT,CASSRVNEKLFF
.,.,TRBJ2-7,TRBV4-1,TGCGCCAGCAGCCAGCGGGTGGGCATCGGGGACGAGCAGTACTTC,CASSQRVGIGDEQYF